Reported below is one TCR beta chain. CDR1 is LGHNA, CDR2 YSLEER, per germline. The J segment lost 7 bases and the V segment lost 0 bases, leaving 2 bases of the junction unmatched. The CDR3 sequence is 13 residues long. Sequencing used immunoSEQ multiplex PCR; TCRdb keeps in-frame clones, though not all of them. Of approximately 310,000 clones listed, around 85% are singletons. This record belongs to a study of blood T cell repertoires in COVID-19. The clonotype comes from a woman in her 30s who had been exposed to COVID-19. The material sequenced was PBMCs or T cells enriched from blood (not recorded which). The chain has TRBV4-3 and TRBJ1-1, with TRBD1 matching 7 bases. The CDR3, as DNA: TGCGCCAGCAGCCAAGAACAGGGGATTGAAGCTTTCTTT. Its protein product is CASSQEQGIEAFF.